The next 15 T cell receptor beta chains were all read from a single sample in a study of graft-versus-host responses after intestinal transplantation (dated by TCRdb to the early 2020s). Antigens for these TCRs are unknown. The sample's time point label is to be understood as: cells obtained before transplantation from donor or recipient. Library preparation was by the immunoSEQ multiplex PCR assay. TCRdb mirrors the immuneACCESS table, restricted to in-frame sequences. Some clones are absent from its copies; in checked studies, under half trace to an unresolved V gene, and the reason for the others is unknown. The sample table lists some 120,000 clones, just over 90% of them with a count of one. The ten largest clones capture around 0.15% of the sample. The starting material was unstimulated CD4+ T cells sorted from spleen or lymph node cells, obtained before intestinal transplant. These receptor sequences come from a human donor who received an intestinal transplant.

The chain has TRBV6-1 and TRBJ2-1; the D gene is possibly TRBD1 (5 bases). This CDR3 region has 17 residues. Germline CDR1 and CDR2: MNHNS and SASEGT. V lost 3 bases and J 2 bases, leaving 17 bases between the germline ends. The CDR3 is CASSDELQTVPYNEQFF. In DNA form, the CDR3 reads TGTGCCAGCAGTGATGAGCTCCAGACAGTCCCCTACAATGAGCAGTTCTTC.

The chain carries TRBV5-1 and TRBJ2-7; 9 bases are a match to TRBD1. Per the germline V gene, CDR1 is SGHRS and CDR2 is YFSETQ. This CDR3 region has 15 residues. J was trimmed by 0 bases and V by 5 bases; bases with no gene match: 6. The CDR3 reads CASRTGTGFSYEQYF. The CDR3 coding sequence is TGCGCCAGCAGAACCGGGACAGGGTTCTCCTACGAGCAGTACTTC.

As DNA, the CDR3 is TGTGCCAGCAGCGAGAGTGTCCGGGGTAACTATGGCTACACCTTC. The encoded protein is CASSESVRGNYGYTF. The V and J genes are TRBV7-2 and TRBJ1-2; D unclear. This CDR3 is built from 15 residues. Germline CDR1 and CDR2: SGHTA and FQGNSA. With 5 bases removed from V and 1 base from J, the gap between germline ends came to 14 bases.

This chain uses TRBV2 with TRBJ2-3; TRBD1 might be the D (5 bases). Deletions cut 4 bases from V and 5 bases from J, with 13 bases between. Germline V CDR1 and CDR2: SNHLY, FYNNEI. The length of the CDR3 is 14 residues. CDR3 in amino acids: CASSAFGAVDTQYF. Here the CDR3 DNA reads TGTGCCAGCAGTGCGTTTGGGGCCGTAGATACGCAGTATTTT.

The chain employs TRBV11-2 and TRBJ2-5, with D unclear. Germline V CDR1 and CDR2: SGHAT, FQNNGV. The CDR3 is made up of 15 amino acids. The V end lost 1 base, the J end lost 2 bases, and 11 bases lay between the germline ends. The CDR3 here is CASSLGRHLQETQYF. As DNA, the CDR3 is TGTGCCAGCAGCTTAGGGCGACATCTTCAAGAGACCCAGTACTTC. Variable domain in full (rest from reference TRBV11-2 and TRBJ2-5): EAGVAQSPRYKIIEKRQSVAFWCNPISGHATLYWYQQILGQGPKLLIQFQNNGVVDDSQLPKDRFSAERLKGVDSTLKIQPAKLEDSAVYLCASSLGRHLQETQYFGPGTRLLVL.

The chain uses TRBV2 and TRBJ2-1; 10 nucleotides match TRBD2. CDR1 is SNHLY and CDR2 is FYNNEI in the germline V gene. The V segment lost 6 bases and the J segment 9 bases; nucleotides outside the gene matches: 8. The CDR3 runs 14 residues. The CDR3 DNA reads TGTGCCAGCAGGAAAGGGACTAGCGAAGGTGAGCAGTTCTTC. This sequence encodes CASRKGTSEGEQFF.

The V gene is TRBV18, the J gene TRBJ2-3, with a possible D match to TRBD2 (5 bases). V lost 3 bases and J lost 0, with 10 bases in between. Germline CDR1 KGHSH, CDR2 LQKENI. The CDR3 contains 15 residues. The CDR3 region has the DNA TGTGCCAGCTCACCTAGAGAGGGAAGCACAGATACGCAGTATTTT. Its protein product is CASSPREGSTDTQYF.

The chain couples TRBV11-2 to TRBJ1-6; 7 bases fit TRBD1. The V gene end was trimmed by 3 bases and the J gene end by 8 bases; junction bases not matched to a gene: 4. The CDR3 contains 14 residues. CDR1 is SGHAT, CDR2 FQNNGV, per germline. The CDR3 is CASSFTGADSPLHF. Here the CDR3 DNA reads TGTGCCAGCAGCTTTACAGGGGCAGATTCACCCCTCCACTTT. Variable domain in full (rest from reference TRBV11-2 and TRBJ1-6): EAGVAQSPRYKIIEKRQSVAFWCNPISGHATLYWYQQILGQGPKLLIQFQNNGVVDDSQLPKDRFSAERLKGVDSTLKIQPAKLEDSAVYLCASSFTGADSPLHFGNGTRLTVT.

The genes are TRBV7-3 and TRBJ2-7, with D maybe TRBD1 (6 bases). From germline, CDR1 is SGHTA and CDR2 FQGTGA. With 5 bases removed from V and 3 bases from J, the gap between germline ends came to 11 bases. The CDR3 loop spans 13 amino acids. The CDR3 here is CASSLLQGYEQYF. CDR3 bases: TGTGCCAGCAGCCTCCTACAGGGCTACGAGCAGTACTTC. Drawing the rest from reference TRBV7-3 and TRBJ2-7, the complete variable domain is GAGVSQTPSNKVTEKGKYVELRCDPISGHTALYWYRQSLGQGPEFLIYFQGTGAADDSGLPNDRFFAVRPEGSVSTLKIQRTERGDSAVYLCASSLLQGYEQYFGPGTRLTVT.

The CDR3 sequence: CASSPLRTNTGELFF. For the CDR3, the DNA is TGTGCCAGCTCACCACTCAGAACGAACACCGGGGAGCTGTTTTTT. V is TRBV18 and J is TRBJ2-2; D not certain. The germline gives CDR1 KGHSH, CDR2 LQKENI. V lost 1 base and J lost 0, with 6 bases in between. This CDR3 is built from 15 residues.

The V and J genes are TRBV5-6 and TRBJ2-5; 9 nucleotides match TRBD2. From germline, CDR1 is SGHDT and CDR2 YYEEEE. This CDR3 has 14 amino acids. The V segment lost 5 bases and the J segment 4 bases; nucleotides outside the gene matches: 6. The CDR3 DNA sequence: TGTGCCAGCAGATTTAGCGGGGGCACAGAGACCCAGTACTTC. Translating gives CASRFSGGTETQYF.

The chain joins TRBV19 to TRBJ2-3; D unresolved. V lost 4 bases, J lost 7 bases, and 6 bases lay in between. CDR1 and CDR2 from the germline V gene are LNHDA and SQIVND (reference sequence). This CDR3 region has 11 residues. The CDR3 here is CASSKGYTQYF. DNA for the CDR3: TGTGCCAGTAGTAAGGGTTATACGCAGTATTTT. Complete variable domain (other parts from reference TRBV19 and TRBJ2-3): DGGITQSPKYLFRKEGQNVTLSCEQNLNHDAMYWYRQDPGQGLRLIYYSQIVNDFQKGDIAEGYSVSREKKESFPLTVTSAQKNPTAFYLCASSKGYTQYFGPGTRLTVL.

The chain has TRBV15 and TRBJ2-7, with D tentatively TRBD1 (6 bases). Germline values: CDR1 LNHNV, CDR2 YYDKDF (reference sequence). V lost 5 bases and J 2 bases, leaving 16 bases between the germline ends. CDR3 size: 15 residues. This CDR3 is CATSPIDRRTYEQYF. The CDR3 DNA sequence: TGTGCCACCAGCCCTATTGACAGGCGCACCTACGAGCAGTACTTC.

This clone was found a few times. This sequence joins TRBV13 and TRBJ2-2; 10 bases line up with TRBD1. This CDR3 has 15 residues. Germline CDR1 reads PRHDT; CDR2 reads FYEKMQ (reference sequence). With 7 bases clipped from V and 5 bases from J, the junction kept 7 bases outside the gene matches. CDR3 residues: CASTPGQGRTGELFF. As DNA, the CDR3 is TGTGCCAGCACCCCGGGACAGGGGAGGACCGGGGAGCTGTTTTTT.

This clone was seen just once. V usage is TRBV15 and J usage is TRBJ2-3; the D gene is possibly TRBD1 (5 bases). The ends were cut back, 4 bases at V and 5 bases at J, with 10 bases in the middle. This CDR3 spans 13 amino acids. Germline V gives CDR1 LNHNV, CDR2 YYDKDF (reference sequence). This chain's CDR3 is CATSMDQGDTQYF. As DNA, the CDR3 is TGTGCCACCAGCATGGACCAGGGAGATACGCAGTATTTT. Full variable domain (rest looked up from reference TRBV15 and TRBJ2-3): DAMVIQNPRYQVTQFGKPVTLSCSQTLNHNVMYWYQQKSSQAPKLLFHYYDKDFNNEADTPDNFQSRRPNTSFCFLDIRSPGLGDTAMYLCATSMDQGDTQYFGPGTRLTVL.